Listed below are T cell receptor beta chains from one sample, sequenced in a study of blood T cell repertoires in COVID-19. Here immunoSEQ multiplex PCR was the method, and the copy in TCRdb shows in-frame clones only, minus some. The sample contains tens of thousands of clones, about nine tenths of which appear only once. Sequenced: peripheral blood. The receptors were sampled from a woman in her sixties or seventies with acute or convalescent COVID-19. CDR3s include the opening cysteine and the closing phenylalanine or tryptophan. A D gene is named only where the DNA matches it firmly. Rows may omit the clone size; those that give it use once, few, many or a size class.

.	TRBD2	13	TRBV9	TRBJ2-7	CASGGRDSYEQYF	TGTGCCAGCGGCGGGAGGGACTCCTACGAGCAGTACTTC
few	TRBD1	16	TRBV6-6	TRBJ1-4	CASRHGRGQSNEKLFF	TGTGCCAGCAGACACGGGCGGGGACAGTCTAATGAAAAACTGTTTTTT
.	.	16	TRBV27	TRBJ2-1	CASSLSGQSPYNEQFF	TGTGCCAGCAGTTTGTCCGGACAAAGTCCCTACAATGAGCAGTTCTTC
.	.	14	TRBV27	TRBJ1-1	CASSLRASRTEAFF	TGTGCCAGCAGCCTCAGGGCGTCGAGGACTGAAGCTTTCTTT
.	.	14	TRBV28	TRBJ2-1	CASSLWSGDNEQFF	TGTGCCAGCAGTTTATGGTCCGGAGACAATGAGCAGTTCTTC
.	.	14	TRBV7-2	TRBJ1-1	CASSLRTDNTEAFF	TGTGCCAGCAGCTTAAGGACAGACAACACTGAAGCTTTCTTT
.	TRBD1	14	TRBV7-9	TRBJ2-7	CASSLQGAGYEQYF	TGTGCCAGCAGCTTACAGGGGGCTGGGTACGAGCAGTACTTC
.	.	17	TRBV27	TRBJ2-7	CASSLFSGDGIPYEQYF	TGTGCCAGCAGTTTGTTCTCAGGGGACGGAATCCCCTACGAGCAGTACTTC
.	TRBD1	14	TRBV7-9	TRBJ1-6	CASSVGTELSPLHF	TGTGCCAGCAGCGTCGGGACAGAACTTTCACCCCTCCACTTT
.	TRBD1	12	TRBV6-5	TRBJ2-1	CASSGTGPEQFF	TGTGCCAGCAGCGGGACAGGCCCTGAGCAGTTCTTC
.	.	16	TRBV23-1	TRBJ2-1	CASSPEPQTDYNEQFF	TGCGCCAGCAGTCCGGAACCTCAGACAGACTACAATGAGCAGTTCTTC
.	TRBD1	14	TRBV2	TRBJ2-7	CASRADRGVGEQYF	TGTGCCAGCAGGGCCGACAGGGGGGTCGGGGAGCAGTACTTC
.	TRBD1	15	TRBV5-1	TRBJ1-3	CASRPTGGSGNTIYF	TGCGCCAGCAGACCTACAGGGGGCTCTGGAAACACCATATATTTT
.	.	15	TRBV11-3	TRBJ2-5	CASSFTGLAQETQYF	TGTGCCAGCAGCTTCACGGGACTGGCGCAAGAGACCCAGTACTTC
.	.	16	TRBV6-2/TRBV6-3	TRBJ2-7	CASSQPLSMSSYEQYF	TGTGCCAGCAGCCAACCTCTATCCATGAGCTCCTACGAGCAGTACTTC
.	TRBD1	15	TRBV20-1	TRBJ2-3	CSASLPRGRTDTQYF	TGCAGTGCTAGTCTGCCCAGGGGGCGCACAGATACGCAGTATTTT
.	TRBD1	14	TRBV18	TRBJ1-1	CASSPEQGITEAFF	TGTGCCAGCTCACCAGAACAGGGGATCACTGAAGCTTTCTTT
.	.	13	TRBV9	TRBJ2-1	CASSVHPGNEQFF	TGTGCCAGCAGCGTTCACCCGGGCAATGAGCAGTTCTTC
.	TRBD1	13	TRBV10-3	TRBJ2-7	CAITLGQGYEQYF	TGTGCCATCACCCTAGGACAGGGCTACGAGCAGTACTTC
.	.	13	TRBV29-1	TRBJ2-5	CSGTNTMWETQYF	TGCAGCGGTACAAATACGATGTGGGAGACCCAGTACTTC
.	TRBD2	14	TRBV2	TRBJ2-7	CASLGLASGYEQYF	TGTGCCAGCTTGGGACTAGCGAGTGGCTACGAGCAGTACTTC
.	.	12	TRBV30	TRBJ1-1	CAWSVIGTEAFF	TGTGCCTGGAGTGTAATCGGCACTGAAGCTTTCTTT
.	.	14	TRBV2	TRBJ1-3	CASSENRAGNTIYF	TGTGCCAGCAGTGAAAACAGAGCTGGAAACACCATATATTTT
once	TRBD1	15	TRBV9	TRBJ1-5	CASSATGGGGQPQHF	TGTGCCAGCAGCGCGACAGGGGGCGGCGGTCAGCCCCAGCATTTT
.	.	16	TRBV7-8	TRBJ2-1	CASSPLATGWRNEQFF	TGTGCCAGCAGCCCCCTGGCGACGGGATGGAGGAATGAGCAGTTCTTC
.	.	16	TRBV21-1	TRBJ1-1	CASISKATRGDTEAFF	TGTGCCAGCATTTCGAAGGCGACCCGGGGAGACACTGAAGCTTTCTTT
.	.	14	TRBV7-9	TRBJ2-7	CASSPRGAGYEQYF	TGTGCCAGCAGCCCCAGGGGGGCTGGTTACGAGCAGTACTTC
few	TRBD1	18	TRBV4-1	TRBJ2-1	CASSPSPGQGGYNNEQFF	TGCGCCAGCAGCCCCTCCCCGGGACAGGGGGGCTATAACAATGAGCAGTTCTTC
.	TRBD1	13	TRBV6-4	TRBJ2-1	CATATGDNGEQFF	TGTGCCACCGCCACAGGGGACAACGGTGAGCAGTTCTTC
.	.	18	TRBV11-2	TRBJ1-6	CASSLDTRSRVWNSPLHF	TGTGCCAGCAGCTTAGATACGAGGTCGAGAGTATGGAATTCACCCCTCCACTTT
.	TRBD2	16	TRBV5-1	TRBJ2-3	CASSLPSGSTTDTQYF	TGCGCCAGCAGCTTGCCCAGCGGGAGCACCACAGATACGCAGTATTTT
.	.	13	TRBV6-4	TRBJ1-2	CASSDSAGVGYTF	TGTGCCAGCAGTGACTCGGCAGGGGTTGGCTACACCTTC
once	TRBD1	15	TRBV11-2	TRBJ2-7	CASALTGTESYEQYF	TGTGCCAGCGCACTAACCGGGACAGAGAGCTACGAGCAGTACTTC
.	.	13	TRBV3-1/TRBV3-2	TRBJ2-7	CASSQVAGFEQYF	TGTGCCAGCAGCCAAGTAGCCGGGTTCGAGCAGTACTTC
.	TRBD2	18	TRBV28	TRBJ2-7	CASNPGLAGGSATYEQYF	TGTGCCAGCAACCCGGGACTAGCGGGGGGGAGTGCTACCTACGAGCAGTACTTC
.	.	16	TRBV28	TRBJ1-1	CASSSPEATMNTEAFF	TGTGCCAGCAGCTCCCCAGAGGCAACCATGAACACTGAAGCTTTCTTT
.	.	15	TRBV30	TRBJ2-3	CAWMAQGLSTDTQYF	TGTGCCTGGATGGCTCAGGGTCTTAGCACAGATACGCAGTATTTT
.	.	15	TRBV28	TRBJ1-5	CASSFGQWTNQPQHF	TGTGCCAGCAGTTTCGGACAGTGGACAAATCAGCCCCAGCATTTT
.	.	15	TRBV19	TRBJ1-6	CATQPEGVYNSPLHF	TGTGCCACCCAACCTGAGGGGGTTTATAATTCACCCCTCCACTTT
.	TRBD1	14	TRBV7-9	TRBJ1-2	CASSSLTGEDGYTF	TGTGCCAGCAGCTCCCTGACAGGGGAGGATGGCTACACCTTC
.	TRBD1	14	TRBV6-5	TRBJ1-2	CASRGPDRGYGYTF	TGTGCCAGCAGGGGACCCGACAGGGGGTATGGCTACACCTTC
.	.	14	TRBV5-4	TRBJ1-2	CASSLVQGNYGYTF	TGTGCCAGCAGCTTGGTACAGGGCAACTATGGCTACACCTTC
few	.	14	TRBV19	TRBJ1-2	CASSTPGGAYGYTF	TGTGCCAGTAGTACCCCCGGAGGGGCTTATGGCTACACCTTC
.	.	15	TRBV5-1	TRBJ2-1	CASSLGQVSYNEQFF	TGCGCCAGCAGCTTGGGACAGGTCTCCTACAATGAGCAGTTCTTC
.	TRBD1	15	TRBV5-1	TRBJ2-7	CASSLAQGVSYEQYF	TGCGCCAGCAGCTTGGCGCAGGGGGTCTCCTACGAGCAGTACTTC
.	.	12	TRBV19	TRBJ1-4	CASISAGEKLFF	TGTGCCAGTATCAGCGCCGGTGAAAAACTGTTTTTT
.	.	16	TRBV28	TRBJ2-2	CASSLNRGLRTGELFF	TGTGCCAGCAGTCTTAACAGGGGACTTCGTACCGGGGAGCTGTTTTTT
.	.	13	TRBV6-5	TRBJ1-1	CASRVSLNTEAFF	TGTGCCAGCAGAGTTAGTTTAAACACTGAAGCTTTCTTT
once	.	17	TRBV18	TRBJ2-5	CASSPRRGSPDGETQYF	TGTGCCAGCTCACCACGTCGTGGTAGCCCTGACGGTGAGACCCAGTACTTC
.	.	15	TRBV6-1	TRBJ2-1	CASSEYGGAYNEQFF	TGTGCCAGCAGTGAATATGGGGGCGCCTACAATGAGCAGTTCTTC